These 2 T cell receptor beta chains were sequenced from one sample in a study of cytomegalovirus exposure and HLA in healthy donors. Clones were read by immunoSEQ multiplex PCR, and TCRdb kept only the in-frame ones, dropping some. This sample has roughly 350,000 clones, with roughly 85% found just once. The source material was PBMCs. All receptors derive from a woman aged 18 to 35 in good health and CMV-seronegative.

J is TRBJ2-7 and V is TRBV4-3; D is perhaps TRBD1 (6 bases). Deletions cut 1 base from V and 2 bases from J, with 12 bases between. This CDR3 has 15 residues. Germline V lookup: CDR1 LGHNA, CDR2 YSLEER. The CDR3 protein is CASSQAGAAAYEQYF. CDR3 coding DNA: TGCGCCAGCAGCCAAGCAGGGGCAGCGGCCTACGAGCAGTACTTC.

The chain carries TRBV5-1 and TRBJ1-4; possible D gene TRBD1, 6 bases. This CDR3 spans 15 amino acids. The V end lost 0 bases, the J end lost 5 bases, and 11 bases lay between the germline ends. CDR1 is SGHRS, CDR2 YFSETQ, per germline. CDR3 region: CASSLGTADNEKLFF. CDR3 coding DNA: TGCGCCAGCAGCTTGGGGACAGCTGACAATGAAAAACTGTTTTTT.